The 27 T cell receptor beta chains given below trace back to one sample, sequenced in a study of T cell responses to AZD1222 COVID-19 vaccine. This table comes from immunoSEQ multiplex PCR, and its TCRdb copy is limited to in-frame clones, with some not included. Of fewer than 150,000 clones detected, roughly 87% appear once; the ten largest clones hold roughly a tenth. The source material was peripheral blood, sampled 28 days after the second AZD1222 dose. All receptors derive from an adult who received the AZD1222 COVID-19 vaccine.

This clone was detected only once. The J gene is TRBJ2-1, the V gene TRBV7-6; D gene ambiguous. CDR1 and CDR2 (germline): SGHVS, FNYEAQ. The CDR3 runs 12 residues. V lost 4 bases and J lost 10, with 11 bases in between. The DNA for the CDR3 is TGTGCCAGCAGCTCCCCCTCGTTGGAGCAGTTCTTC. It codes for CASSSPSLEQFF.

The rearrangement joins TRBV30 to TRBJ1-1; D not resolved. This CDR3 has 13 amino acids. Trimming stripped 2 bases from V and 0 bases from J, with 7 bases between. CDR1 GTSNPN and CDR2 SVGIG come from the germline V gene (reference sequence). The CDR3 nucleotides are TGTGCCTGGAGTCGTGGGATGAACACTGAAGCTTTCTTT. The encoded protein is CAWSRGMNTEAFF. Full variable domain (outside the CDR3, taken from reference TRBV30 and TRBJ1-1): SQTIHQWPATLVQPVGSPLSLECTVEGTSNPNLYWYRQAAGRGLQLLFYSVGIGQISSEVPQNLSASRPQDRQFILSSKKLLLSDSGFYLCAWSRGMNTEAFFGQGTRLTVV.

This chain joins TRBV10-3 and TRBJ2-3; 9 bases map to TRBD2. The CDR3 extends over 18 amino acids. The V and J ends lost 1 base and 0 bases, in that order; junction bases with no gene match: 8. CDR1 ENHRY and CDR2 SYGVKD come from the germline V gene. CDR3 coding DNA: TGTGCCATCAGTGAGTATCCCCCTAGCGGGACTAGCACAGATACGCAGTATTTT. Amino acids: CAISEYPPSGTSTDTQYF.

This chain links TRBV7-6 with TRBJ2-7; 16 bases fit TRBD2. This CDR3 is built from 20 residues. Germline V CDR1 and CDR2: SGHVS, FNYEAQ. The V and J ends lost 0 bases and 2 bases, in that order; junction bases with no gene match: 10. This chain's CDR3 is CASSLAAGTSGRAETYEQYF. CDR3 bases: TGTGCCAGCAGCTTAGCGGCCGGGACTAGCGGGAGGGCCGAGACCTACGAGCAGTACTTC.

The rearrangement joins TRBV29-1 to TRBJ2-7; D gene unclear. The V and J ends lost 4 bases and 6 bases respectively, with 10 bases between them. This CDR3 is 11 amino acids long. Germline-derived CDR1 and CDR2 are SQVTM and ANQGSEA. The CDR3 sequence is CSVGNEGEQYF. Here the CDR3 DNA reads TGCAGCGTTGGGAATGAAGGCGAGCAGTACTTC.

This clone came up a few times. This chain connects TRBV4-2 to TRBJ2-7; the match to TRBD2 covers 12 bases. J gave up 6 bases and V 1 base, and 7 bases lay outside the gene matches. Germline V gene sequence: CDR1 LGHNA, CDR2 YNFKEQ. The CDR3 loop spans 16 amino acids. CDR3 bases: TGTGCCAGCAGCCAAGGGGTAACTAGCGGGAGGTCCGAGCAGTACTTC. As protein: CASSQGVTSGRSEQYF.

The genes are TRBV5-6 and TRBJ1-5; D is possibly TRBD1 (5 bases). The CDR3 spans 16 residues. V was cut by 0 bases and J by 2 bases, with 12 bases left in between. Germline V lookup: CDR1 SGHDT, CDR2 YYEEEE. The CDR3 nucleotides are TGTGCCAGCAGCTTGGCGCAGGGTCGGGGCAATCAGCCCCAGCATTTT. Amino acid sequence: CASSLAQGRGNQPQHF.

The chain carries TRBV7-2 and TRBJ2-5; 7 nucleotides align to TRBD2. Germline-derived CDR1 and CDR2 are SGHTA and FQGNSA. The V gene end was trimmed by 3 bases and the J gene end by 2 bases; junction bases not matched to a gene: 3. CDR3 length equals 14 residues. The CDR3 reads CASSFQAGQETQYF. In nucleotides, the CDR3 is TGTGCCAGCAGCTTTCAAGCGGGGCAAGAGACCCAGTACTTC.

This clone came up once. The V call is TRBV18, the J call TRBJ1-3; D unclear. The germline V and J ends were trimmed by 5 bases and 0 bases, with 11 bases remaining between them. CDR3 length: 15 residues. Germline V gene sequence: CDR1 KGHSH, CDR2 LQKENI. This CDR3 reads CASSIGRTSGNTIYF. Written as DNA, the CDR3 is TGTGCCAGCTCAATCGGTCGAACCTCTGGAAACACCATATATTTT. Complete variable domain (other parts from reference TRBV18 and TRBJ1-3): NAGVMQNPRHLVRRRGQEARLRCSPMKGHSHVYWYRQLPEEGLKFMVYLQKENIIDESGMPKERFSAEFPKEGPSILRIQQVVRGDSAAYFCASSIGRTSGNTIYFGEGSWLTVV.

There are a few counts of this clone. The J gene is TRBJ2-5, the V gene TRBV5-1; D call uncertain. Germline values: CDR1 SGHRS, CDR2 YFSETQ. This CDR3 is 12 amino acids long. V dropped 3 bases and J dropped 0 bases, with 3 bases sitting between them. Here the CDR3 DNA reads TGCGCCAGCAGCTGGGACCAAGAGACCCAGTACTTC. Amino acid sequence: CASSWDQETQYF.

The chain has TRBV19 and TRBJ1-3; D remains unclear. The CDR3 covers 14 residues. Germline V CDR1 and CDR2: LNHDA, SQIVND (reference sequence). Trimming left V 5 bases short and J 0 bases short, with 8 bases between. DNA for the CDR3: TGTGCCAGTAGTCCGGGTAACTCTGGAAACACCATATATTTT. Amino acid sequence: CASSPGNSGNTIYF.

The chain links TRBV7-9 to TRBJ1-2; D remains ambiguous. The CDR3 loop spans 14 amino acids. Germline lookup yields CDR1 SEHNR and CDR2 FQNEAQ (reference sequence). V was pared by 2 bases and J by 2 bases, with 9 bases between. CDR3 sequence: CASSLHDGNYGYTF. Written as DNA, the CDR3 is TGTGCCAGCAGCTTACACGACGGAAACTATGGCTACACCTTC.

The chain combines TRBV6-1 with TRBJ2-1, with a possible D match to TRBD2 (6 bases). The germline V gene encodes CDR1 MNHNS and CDR2 SASEGT. The V and J ends lost 1 base and 4 bases respectively, with 11 bases between them. This CDR3 region has 15 residues. The CDR3 DNA sequence: TGTGCCAGCAGTGAAGATGGGACTTCTTACAATGAGCAGTTCTTC. This sequence encodes CASSEDGTSYNEQFF.

The chain has TRBV4-1 and TRBJ1-4, with no clear D. Germline V CDR1 and CDR2: MGHRA, YSYEKL. The CDR3 totals 13 residues. The V end lost 1 base, the J end lost 8 bases, and 8 bases lay between the germline ends. The CDR3 here is CASSQAQREKLFF. As DNA, the CDR3 is TGCGCCAGCAGCCAAGCACAGAGGGAAAAACTGTTTTTT.

The chain uses TRBV7-9 and TRBJ2-1; D unresolved. The germline V gene encodes CDR1 SEHNR and CDR2 FQNEAQ (reference sequence). The V gene lost 3 bases and the J gene lost 10 bases, with 16 bases spanning the gap. The length of the CDR3 is 14 residues. CDR3 region: CASSFMDGLREQFF. The CDR3 DNA sequence: TGTGCCAGCAGCTTTATGGACGGTCTCCGGGAGCAGTTCTTC.

V gene TRBV21-1 combines with J gene TRBJ1-4. TRBV21-1 is labeled a pseudogene. CDR3 size: 14 residues. This CDR3 is CASSGGFRMGKLFF. The DNA for the CDR3 is TGTGCCAGCAGCGGGGGGTTCAGGATGGGAAAACTGTTTTTT.

The chain carries TRBV18 and TRBJ1-1, with D tentatively TRBD1 (5 bases). V was clipped by 5 bases and J by 0 bases, with 19 bases between them. The CDR3 contains 17 residues. CDR1 is KGHSH, CDR2 LQKENI, per germline. The CDR3 coding sequence is TGTGCCAGCTCATCACTATGGGTTGGGGACCTGAACACTGAAGCTTTCTTT. Translation gives CASSSLWVGDLNTEAFF.

V usage is TRBV19 and J usage is TRBJ1-2; D is uncertain. The CDR3 loop spans 13 amino acids. Trimming took off 5 bases at V and 2 bases at J, with 9 bases between the two ends. The germline CDR1 and CDR2 sequences are LNHDA and SQIVND (reference sequence). DNA for the CDR3: TGTGCCAGTAGTGGGCAGAGGAACTATGGCTACACCTTC. Amino acid sequence: CASSGQRNYGYTF.

The J gene is TRBJ1-6, the V gene TRBV25-1; D is perhaps TRBD1 (5 bases). The CDR3 is 15 amino acids. V was pared by 1 base and J by 6 bases, with 10 bases between. Per the germline V gene, CDR1 is MGHDK and CDR2 is SYGVNS. CDR3 amino acids: CASSELAGFNSPLHF. As DNA, the CDR3 is TGTGCCAGCAGTGAATTGGCAGGGTTTAATTCACCCCTCCACTTT. The complete variable domain, with remaining parts taken from reference TRBV25-1 and TRBJ1-6, reads EADIYQTPRYLVIGTGKKITLECSQTMGHDKMYWYQQDPGMELHLIHYSYGVNSTEKGDLSSESTVSRIRTEHFPLTLESARPSHTSQYLCASSELAGFNSPLHFGNGTRLTVT.

This clone has a single count. CDR3 region: CASSEGFMGRGLYEQYF. The CDR3 region has the DNA TGTGCCAGCAGTGAAGGGTTCATGGGCAGGGGGCTCTACGAGCAGTACTTC. The chain joins TRBV6-1 to TRBJ2-7, with TRBD1 matching 8 bases. CDR3 length equals 17 residues. The V gene end was trimmed by 1 base and the J gene end by 3 bases; junction bases not matched to a gene: 11. Germline V lookup: CDR1 MNHNS, CDR2 SASEGT.

The sample holds one count of this clone. The rearrangement uses TRBV7-9 and TRBJ1-4; tentatively, D is TRBD1 (5 bases). Germline CDR1 reads SEHNR; CDR2 reads FQNEAQ (reference sequence). V lost 1 base, J lost 6 bases, and 12 bases lay in between. This CDR3 has 15 amino acids. In DNA, the CDR3 is TGTGCCAGCAGCTTAGAGGGCCGGGGGGATGAAAAACTGTTTTTT. Translated, it gives CASSLEGRGDEKLFF.

V usage is TRBV11-2 and J usage is TRBJ2-7; D might be TRBD1 (5 bases). Germline CDR1 reads SGHAT; CDR2 reads FQNNGV. Trimming stripped 5 bases from V and 5 bases from J, with 10 bases between. The CDR3 has 12 amino acids. The CDR3 coding sequence is TGTGCCAGCAGCCCAACGACAGACGAGCAGTACTTC. Its protein product is CASSPTTDEQYF.

The chain joins TRBV7-2 to TRBJ1-6; D is unresolved. Trimming pared 5 bases from V and 13 bases from J, leaving 15 bases between. CDR3 length equals 13 residues. Germline assignment: CDR1 SGHTA and CDR2 FQGNSA. The CDR3 coding sequence is TGTGCCAGCAGCCTGAGCCTACCAAATCCCCTCCACTTT. Protein: CASSLSLPNPLHF.

This clone was counted once. The chain has TRBV6-1 and TRBJ2-5, with unresolved D. The germline CDR1 and CDR2 sequences are MNHNS and SASEGT. There are 13 residues in the CDR3. Trimming stripped 1 base from V and 9 bases from J, with 12 bases between. The CDR3 nucleotides read TGTGCCAGCAGTGAAGTAAGGTTTGTGGCCCAGTACTTC. This translates into CASSEVRFVAQYF.

This clone was counted a single time. CDR3 amino acids: CASSLVGRPGYNEQFF. CDR3 bases: TGTGCCAGCAGCTTAGTGGGCAGGCCAGGCTACAATGAGCAGTTCTTC. The V and J genes are TRBV7-8 and TRBJ2-1, with D unresolved. Germline CDR1 reads SGHVS; CDR2 reads FQNEAQ. V was clipped by 1 base and J by 3 bases, with 13 bases between them. The length of the CDR3 is 16 residues.

This rearrangement joins TRBV6-6 to TRBJ1-1; 7 bases map to TRBD1. Trimming cost V 7 bases and J 6 bases; bases outside gene matches: 14. Germline V gene sequence: CDR1 MNHNY, CDR2 SVGAGI (reference sequence). The CDR3 loop spans 15 amino acids. CDR3 residues: CASTKYQGQKSEAFF. CDR3 sequence (DNA): TGTGCCAGCACCAAATATCAGGGACAGAAGTCTGAAGCTTTCTTT.

The chain employs TRBV19 and TRBJ1-6; weak D call: TRBD1 (5 bases). The CDR3 consists of 13 residues. Germline values: CDR1 LNHDA, CDR2 SQIVND (reference sequence). V lost 8 bases and J 7 bases, leaving 12 bases between the germline ends. Here the CDR3 DNA reads TGTGCCAGTCACCGGGACCTAAATTCACCCCTCCACTTT. It is translated as CASHRDLNSPLHF.